Listed below are T cell receptor beta chains from one sample, sequenced in a study of T cell changes during pregnancy in multiple sclerosis. Sequencing was performed with immunoSEQ multiplex PCR; in TCRdb, only in-frame clones are kept and a portion is missing. The data hold 100,000 or so clones, with approximately 91% observed a single time. This material consisted of peripheral blood, taken in the second trimester of pregnancy. These receptors were obtained from a female donor with multiple sclerosis, enrolled in a pregnancy study. CDR3s include the opening cysteine and the closing phenylalanine or tryptophan. Each record gives: D gene, clone size, V gene, J gene, CDR3 DNA, CDR3 protein. D genes are given only for firm matches. Size is stated for part of the rows, as once, few or many counts, or as a class when the clone is expanded.

D: .
size: .
V: TRBV19
J: TRBJ2-5
DNA: TGTGCCAGTAGTCATGCTCCCTGGGCGAGACAAGAGACCCAGTACTTC
CDR3: CASSHAPWARQETQYF

D: TRBD1
size: .
V: TRBV7-2
J: TRBJ2-5
DNA: TGTGCCAGCAGCAGTTTCGGACAGGGGAAGACCCAGTACTTC
CDR3: CASSSFGQGKTQYF

D: TRBD2
size: .
V: TRBV9
J: TRBJ2-1
DNA: TGTGCCAGCAGCGTAGATAGCGGGATTCCGACTGAGCAGTTCTTC
CDR3: CASSVDSGIPTEQFF

D: .
size: .
V: TRBV7-2
J: TRBJ2-7
DNA: TGTGCCAGCAGCTTTCCTGACGCGGGACGCGAGCAGTACTTC
CDR3: CASSFPDAGREQYF

D: .
size: .
V: TRBV19
J: TRBJ2-2
DNA: TGTGCCAGTAGTACCAGGGATCCCACCGGGGAGCTGTTTTTT
CDR3: CASSTRDPTGELFF

D: TRBD1
size: few
V: TRBV29-1
J: TRBJ1-5
DNA: TGCAGCGCTGCACAGGGGACAAGTCAGCCCCAGCATTTT
CDR3: CSAAQGTSQPQHF

D: .
size: .
V: TRBV7-9
J: TRBJ1-2
DNA: TGTGCCAGCAGCTTCCCCGGGAGCTATGGCTACACCTTC
CDR3: CASSFPGSYGYTF

D: .
size: .
V: TRBV21-1
J: TRBJ1-3
DNA: TGTGCCAGCAGCAAAATCGGGCGGGGGAGCTCTGGAAACACCATATATTTT
CDR3: CASSKIGRGSSGNTIYF

D: .
size: .
V: TRBV5-1
J: TRBJ2-5
DNA: TGCGCCAGCAGCTTGGCAGGCTGGGGCGCGGAGACCCAGTACTTC
CDR3: CASSLAGWGAETQYF

D: .
size: .
V: TRBV25-1
J: TRBJ1-4
DNA: TGTGCCAGCAAGGGCTTAGGACAGTTTAATGAAAAACTGTTTTTT
CDR3: CASKGLGQFNEKLFF

D: TRBD2
size: .
V: TRBV2
J: TRBJ2-3
DNA: TGTGCCAGCAGTGCTCCTAGCGGGACAACAGATACGCAGTATTTT
CDR3: CASSAPSGTTDTQYF

D: .
size: few
V: TRBV6-5
J: TRBJ1-1
DNA: TGTGCCAGCAGCGTTACAGGGACTGAAGCTTTCTTT
CDR3: CASSVTGTEAFF

D: .
size: once
V: TRBV5-1
J: TRBJ2-1
DNA: TGCGCCAGCAGCTTCTATTGGGACTCTATCAGTGAGCAGTTCTTC
CDR3: CASSFYWDSISEQFF

D: .
size: .
V: TRBV27
J: TRBJ2-3
DNA: TGTGCCAGCAGTTTGGGGGGTGGCGGCTCAGATACGCAGTATTTT
CDR3: CASSLGGGGSDTQYF

D: .
size: .
V: TRBV5-1
J: TRBJ2-3
DNA: TGCGCCAGCAGCTTGGATGGCAGGGGTGCAGATACGCAGTATTTT
CDR3: CASSLDGRGADTQYF

D: TRBD1
size: .
V: TRBV5-4
J: TRBJ2-7
DNA: TGTGCCACATCGGACAGGGTGGGGTACGAGCAGTACTTC
CDR3: CATSDRVGYEQYF

D: TRBD2
size: .
V: TRBV7-9
J: TRBJ2-1
DNA: TGTGCCAGCATCCCGACGACGGGACTAGCGGTATACAATGAGCAGTTCTTC
CDR3: CASIPTTGLAVYNEQFF

D: TRBD2
size: .
V: TRBV27
J: TRBJ2-1
DNA: TGTGCCAGCAGCCCGACTAGCGGGAACTACAATGAGCAGTTCTTC
CDR3: CASSPTSGNYNEQFF

D: TRBD1
size: .
V: TRBV6-1
J: TRBJ1-1
DNA: TGTGCCAGCAGCGAGGGGGCGCCGGCTGAAGCTTTCTTT
CDR3: CASSEGAPAEAFF

D: TRBD1
size: once
V: TRBV5-1
J: TRBJ2-7
DNA: TGCGCCAGCAGCTGGGAAGGGACAGGAAACTACGAGCAGTACTTC
CDR3: CASSWEGTGNYEQYF

D: TRBD2
size: .
V: TRBV5-4
J: TRBJ2-5
DNA: TGTGCCAGCTCCACGAGGGTAGCGGGAGGGGATGTGACCCAGTACTTC
CDR3: CASSTRVAGGDVTQYF

D: TRBD1
size: .
V: TRBV7-2
J: TRBJ2-3
DNA: TGTGCCAGCAGCGCCACAGGGACAGGGGACACAGATACGCAGTATTTT
CDR3: CASSATGTGDTDTQYF

D: TRBD2
size: few
V: TRBV9
J: TRBJ2-3
DNA: TGTGCCAGCAGCCCGGGGACTAGCGGGACTTTCACAGATACGCAGTATTTT
CDR3: CASSPGTSGTFTDTQYF

D: .
size: .
V: TRBV27
J: TRBJ2-3
DNA: TGTGCCAGCAGTATCCCGATAACTAGCACAGATACGCAGTATTTT
CDR3: CASSIPITSTDTQYF

D: TRBD1
size: .
V: TRBV19
J: TRBJ1-3
DNA: TGTGCCAGTAGTAAGACAGGGGACGGAAACACCATATATTTT
CDR3: CASSKTGDGNTIYF

D: .
size: once
V: TRBV6-6
J: TRBJ2-7
DNA: TGTGCCAGCAGTTATTATGGAGGGGACTCCGACGAGCAGTACTTC
CDR3: CASSYYGGDSDEQYF

D: .
size: .
V: TRBV2
J: TRBJ2-2
DNA: TGTGCCAGCAGTGATGGCAGGGGTGCCGGGGAGCTGTTTTTT
CDR3: CASSDGRGAGELFF

D: TRBD1
size: once
V: TRBV6-5
J: TRBJ2-5
DNA: TGTGCCAGCAGTTACCTTGGACAGGACCAAGAGACCCAGTACTTC
CDR3: CASSYLGQDQETQYF

D: .
size: .
V: TRBV15
J: TRBJ1-5
DNA: TGTGCCACCAGCAGAGGGGGCAGCAATCAGCCCCAGCATTTT
CDR3: CATSRGGSNQPQHF

D: .
size: .
V: TRBV27
J: TRBJ1-2
DNA: TGTGCCAGCAGTTTATCTGGGGGGGGGAACTATGGCTACACCTTC
CDR3: CASSLSGGGNYGYTF

D: TRBD1
size: .
V: TRBV7-3
J: TRBJ1-2
DNA: TGTGCCAGCAGTCCGGGACCGGACAGGGTGGGAGGCTACACCTTC
CDR3: CASSPGPDRVGGYTF

D: .
size: few
V: TRBV27
J: TRBJ1-3
DNA: TGTGCCAGCAGTTTATCAGGGGCTTTCTCTGGAAACACCATATATTTT
CDR3: CASSLSGAFSGNTIYF

D: .
size: .
V: TRBV5-6
J: TRBJ2-6
DNA: TGTGCCAGCAGCCTGACTGCGGGGACCTCTGGGGCCAACGTCCTGACTTTC
CDR3: CASSLTAGTSGANVLTF

D: .
size: .
V: TRBV7-2
J: TRBJ1-1
DNA: TGTGCCAGCAGCACGCAGGGGACTGAAGCTTTCTTT
CDR3: CASSTQGTEAFF

D: TRBD1
size: .
V: TRBV7-9
J: TRBJ2-7
DNA: TGTGCCAGCAGCTCCGGACAGGGGAATTTAGGCGAGCAGTACTTC
CDR3: CASSSGQGNLGEQYF

D: TRBD1
size: .
V: TRBV6-4
J: TRBJ2-3
DNA: TGTGCCAGCAGCAGGGATGCAGGGGGCGTAGATACGCAGTATTTT
CDR3: CASSRDAGGVDTQYF

D: .
size: .
V: TRBV7-9
J: TRBJ2-7
DNA: TGTGCCAGCAGCTTAGCCCAGGGATTCTCCTACGAGCAGTACTTC
CDR3: CASSLAQGFSYEQYF

D: TRBD1
size: .
V: TRBV2
J: TRBJ2-7
DNA: TGTGCCACCGCCCAGGGACAGCTTAACTACGAGCAGTACTTC
CDR3: CATAQGQLNYEQYF

D: .
size: .
V: TRBV5-1
J: TRBJ1-4
DNA: TGCGCCAGCAGCTTGACAGGGTCTACAACTAATGAAAAACTGTTTTTT
CDR3: CASSLTGSTTNEKLFF

D: .
size: .
V: TRBV27
J: TRBJ2-7
DNA: TGTGCCAGCAGTTTGTTAGGGGATATCTACGAGCAGTACTTC
CDR3: CASSLLGDIYEQYF

D: TRBD1
size: .
V: TRBV7-9
J: TRBJ1-4
DNA: TGTGCCAGCAGACCGGGACAGGGGGCACCTAATGAAAAACTGTTTTTT
CDR3: CASRPGQGAPNEKLFF

D: TRBD1
size: .
V: TRBV6-1
J: TRBJ2-2
DNA: TGTGCCAGCAGTGAAGGGACAGGGGGCGGCGGGGAGCTGTTTTTT
CDR3: CASSEGTGGGGELFF

D: .
size: .
V: TRBV7-8
J: TRBJ1-6
DNA: TGTGCCAGCAGCTTAGGGCCTGCGGGGGCAGCTAATTCACCCCTCCACTTT
CDR3: CASSLGPAGAANSPLHF

D: TRBD2
size: once
V: TRBV10-2
J: TRBJ2-2
DNA: TGCGCCAGCAGTTGGAGCGGACTAGCGGGAGGGAACACCGGGGAGCTGTTTTTT
CDR3: CASSWSGLAGGNTGELFF

D: TRBD1
size: .
V: TRBV29-1
J: TRBJ2-7
DNA: TGCAGCGTTGAAGGGACAGGGGGCAGCTACGAGCAGTACTTC
CDR3: CSVEGTGGSYEQYF

D: .
size: .
V: TRBV2
J: TRBJ2-2
DNA: TGTGCCAGCAATCAGGGGTTCACCGGGGAGCTGTTTTTT
CDR3: CASNQGFTGELFF

D: .
size: .
V: TRBV28
J: TRBJ1-3
DNA: TGTGCCAGCAGTGGGGACAAGGGCTACCCGTCCTCTGGAAACACCATATATTTT
CDR3: CASSGDKGYPSSGNTIYF